The following is a TCR beta chain sequence with its context. The antigen is unknown. Second-dose intervals of approximately 4 or approximately 12 weeks were pooled. Generated by immunoSEQ multiplex PCR, the TCRdb table keeps only in-frame clones and is missing some. The top ten clones hold roughly 3% of a sample with some 47,000 clones, 87% of them seen once. The sample is drawn from a study of T cell responses to AZD1222 COVID-19 vaccine. The study, taken as a whole, reports: Recipients of AZD1222 seropositive at baseline numbered only 6 or 7. Repertoire sampling was restricted to post-peak T cell response timepoints.

The germline V gene has CDR1 MDHEN and CDR2 SYDVKM. V was trimmed by 3 bases and J by 2 bases, leaving 11 bases between them. The CDR3 covers 14 residues. This TCR came from an adult who received the AZD1222 COVID-19 vaccine. The chain carries TRBV28 and TRBJ2-7; D remains ambiguous. This sample comprised peripheral blood, obtained 28 days after the second AZD1222 dose. DNA of the CDR3: TGTGCCAGCAGTTTTCCGGACCCCCCCTACGAGCAGTACTTC. It specifies CASSFPDPPYEQYF.